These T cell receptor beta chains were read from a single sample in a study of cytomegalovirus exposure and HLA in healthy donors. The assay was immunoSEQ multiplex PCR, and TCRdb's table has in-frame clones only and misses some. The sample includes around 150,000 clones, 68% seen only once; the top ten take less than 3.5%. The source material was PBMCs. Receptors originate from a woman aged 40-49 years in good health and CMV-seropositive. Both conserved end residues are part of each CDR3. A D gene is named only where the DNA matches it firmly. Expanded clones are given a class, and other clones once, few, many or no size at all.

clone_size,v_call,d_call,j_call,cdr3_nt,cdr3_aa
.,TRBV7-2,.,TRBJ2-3,TGTGCCAGCAGCTTAGCCCGACGGGTGGATACGCAGTATTTT,CASSLARRVDTQYF
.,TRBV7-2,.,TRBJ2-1,TGTGCCAGCAGCGCTCTGGGGCCGGCATTTAATGAGCAGTTCTTC,CASSALGPAFNEQFF
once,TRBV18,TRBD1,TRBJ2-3,TGTGCCAGCTCACGACAGGGGGCCCACACAGATACGCAGTATTTT,CASSRQGAHTDTQYF
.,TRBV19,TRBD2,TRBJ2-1,TGTGCCAGTACTCCAGCTCTAGCGGGATACAATGAGCAGTTCTTC,CASTPALAGYNEQFF
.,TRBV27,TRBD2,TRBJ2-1,TGTGCCAGCAGTTTAGGGGAGGGGAAGGGTGAGCAGTTCTTC,CASSLGEGKGEQFF
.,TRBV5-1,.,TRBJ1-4,TGCGCCAGCAGTTTAGGAGCAACTAATGAAAAACTGTTTTTT,CASSLGATNEKLFF
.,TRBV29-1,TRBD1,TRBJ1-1,TGCAGCGTTGTAGGCTCCGGGACAGGGGTTTTCACTGAAGCTTTCTTT,CSVVGSGTGVFTEAFF
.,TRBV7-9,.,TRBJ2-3,TGTGCCAGCAGCTTACCGGGGGGCACAGATACGCAGTATTTT,CASSLPGGTDTQYF
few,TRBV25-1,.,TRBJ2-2,TGTGCCAGCAGTGATTCAGGGGCCTACACCGGGGAGCTGTTTTTT,CASSDSGAYTGELFF
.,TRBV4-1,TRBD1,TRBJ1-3,TGCGCCAGCAGCCAAGTACAGGGGCGGCACTCTGGAAACACCATATATTTT,CASSQVQGRHSGNTIYF
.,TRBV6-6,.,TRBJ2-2,TGTGCCAGCAGGCCCTGGGCAGGGGATCTCGGGGAGCTGTTTTTT,CASRPWAGDLGELFF
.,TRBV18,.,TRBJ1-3,TGTGCCAGCTCACCAATAAACAGGGTGTCTGGAAACACCATATATTTT,CASSPINRVSGNTIYF
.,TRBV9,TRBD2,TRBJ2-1,TGTGCCAGCAGCGGGGGACTAGCGGGAAACAATGAGCAGTTCTTC,CASSGGLAGNNEQFF
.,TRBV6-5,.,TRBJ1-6,TGTGCCAGCAGTGGAAGTCTGGGGGGTTCACCCCTCCACTTT,CASSGSLGGSPLHF
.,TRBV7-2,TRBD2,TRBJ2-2,TGTGCCAGCAGCTTACAACTAGCGGTGAACACCGGGGAGCTGTTTTTT,CASSLQLAVNTGELFF
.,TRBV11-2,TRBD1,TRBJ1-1,TGTGCCAGCAGCCACTACAGGGGCCCCACTGAAGCTTTCTTT,CASSHYRGPTEAFF
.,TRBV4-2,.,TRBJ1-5,TGTGCCAGCAGCCAAGATCGGGGGTCGAATCAGCCCCAGAATTTT,CASSQDRGSNQPQNF
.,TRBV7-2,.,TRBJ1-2,TGTGCCAGCAGCTCAATAACAGGAAGCTATGGCTACACCTTC,CASSSITGSYGYTF
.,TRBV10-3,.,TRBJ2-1,TGTGCCATCAGTAACAACCGAGGGGGTAGCTCCTACAATGAGCAGTTCTTC,CAISNNRGGSSYNEQFF
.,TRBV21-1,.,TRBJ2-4,TGTGCCAGCAGCAAATGGGTGGGCAGGGTACGGGCCAAAAACATTCAGTACTTC,CASSKWVGRVRAKNIQYF
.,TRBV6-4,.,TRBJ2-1,TGTGCCAGCAGTGAAGCGGGCGCCAATGAGCAGTTCTTC,CASSEAGANEQFF
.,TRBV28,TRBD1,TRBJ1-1,TGTGCCAGCAGACCCTCCGGGACAGGGGGCAAGACTGAAGCTTTCTTT,CASRPSGTGGKTEAFF
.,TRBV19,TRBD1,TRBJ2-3,TGTGCCAGTAGTACCTACCCGGGACAGGGCTTAGATACGCAGTATTTT,CASSTYPGQGLDTQYF
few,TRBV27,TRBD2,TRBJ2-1,TGTGCCAGCAGGGGGACTAGTCCTTACAATGAGCAGTTCTTC,CASRGTSPYNEQFF
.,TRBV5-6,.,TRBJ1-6,TGTGCCAGCAGCTGGGGGACACCGAATAATTCACCCCTCCACTTT,CASSWGTPNNSPLHF
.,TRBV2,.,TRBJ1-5,TGTGCCAGCAGTGAAACCGGCGGGGCTCAGCCCCAGCATTTT,CASSETGGAQPQHF
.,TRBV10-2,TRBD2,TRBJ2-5,TGCGCCAGTCTGCCGGGGGGTGGGGAGGCCCAGTACTTC,CASLPGGGEAQYF
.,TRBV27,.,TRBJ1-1,TGTGCCAGCAGTTTAGGAGGGAAGGGCACTGAAGCTTTCTTT,CASSLGGKGTEAFF
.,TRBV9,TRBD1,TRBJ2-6,TGTGCCAGCAGCGTCGCGACCGGGACAGGATACTCTGGGGCCAACGTCCTGACTTTC,CASSVATGTGYSGANVLTF
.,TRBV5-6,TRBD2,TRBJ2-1,TGTGCCAGCAGCCTACAAACTAGCGGTGGGAGGGATGAGCAGTTCTTC,CASSLQTSGGRDEQFF
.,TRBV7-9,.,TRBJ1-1,TGTGCCAGCAGCTTAGCGTGGGTAGGGGGTGCCGGCGAAGCTTTCTTT,CASSLAWVGGAGEAFF
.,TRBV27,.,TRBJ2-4,TGTGCCAGCAGTTCGGACAGCAAAAACATTCAGTACTTC,CASSSDSKNIQYF
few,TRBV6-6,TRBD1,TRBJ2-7,TGTGCCAGCAGTGCCCGGGACAGGGGGATCTACGAGCAGTACTTC,CASSARDRGIYEQYF
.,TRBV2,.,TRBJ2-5,TGTGCCCGGAAACAGGGTTTGGACCAAGAGACCCAGTACTTC,CARKQGLDQETQYF
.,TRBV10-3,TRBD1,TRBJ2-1,TGTGCCATCACGGAGGGACAGGGTGAGCGGGACGACGACAATGAGCAGTTCTTC,CAITEGQGERDDDNEQFF
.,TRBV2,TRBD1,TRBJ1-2,TGTGCCAGCAGTGAAACTGGCAGGGGGCCGGGGAACTATGACTACACCTTC,CASSETGRGPGNYDYTF
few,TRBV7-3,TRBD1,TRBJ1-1,TGTGCCAGCAGACGGACAGGGTACACTGAAGCTTTCTTT,CASRRTGYTEAFF
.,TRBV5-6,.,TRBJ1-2,TGTGCCAGCAGCTTAACGCAGGTTTCCTATGGCTACACCTTC,CASSLTQVSYGYTF
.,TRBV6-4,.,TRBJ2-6,TGTGCCAGCAGTGAAAGAACGGGAGGGGCCAACGTCCTGACTTTC,CASSERTGGANVLTF
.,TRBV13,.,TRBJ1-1,TGTGCCAGCAGCCAAGGGACACCGAACACTGAAGCTTTCTTT,CASSQGTPNTEAFF
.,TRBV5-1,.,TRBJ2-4,TGCGCCAGCAGCTTTGGAGGCGGCATTCAGTACTTC,CASSFGGGIQYF
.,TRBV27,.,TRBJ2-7,TGTGCCAGCAGCCCTCGGGGGAACACCTACGAGCAGTACTTC,CASSPRGNTYEQYF
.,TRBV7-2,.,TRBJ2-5,TGTGCCAGCAGCTTAGCTGACGACAGGAGGACCCAGTACTTC,CASSLADDRRTQYF
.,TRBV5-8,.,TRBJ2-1,TGTGCCAGCGGCCTGGACGGGAGCTCCTACAATGAGCAGTTCTTC,CASGLDGSSYNEQFF
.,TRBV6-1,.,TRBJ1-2,TGTGCCAGCAGTGAATTGCCCGGCTATGGCTACACCTTC,CASSELPGYGYTF
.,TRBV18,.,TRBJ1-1,TGTGCCAGCTCACCACGATCGGACAGCCTCACGAACACTGAAGCTTTCTTT,CASSPRSDSLTNTEAFF
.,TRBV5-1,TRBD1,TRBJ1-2,TGCGCCAGCAGCCGGGGACAGGGGACACCATCCTTC,CASSRGQGTPSF
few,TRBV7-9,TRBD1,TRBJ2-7,TGTGCCAGCAGCCCCACCGGGACAGGGGTCTACGAGCAGTACTTC,CASSPTGTGVYEQYF
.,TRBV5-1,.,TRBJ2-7,TGCGCCAGCAGCTGGGGCCTGACGCAGGGGGGTGAGCAGTACTTC,CASSWGLTQGGEQYF